This passage covers 24 T cell receptor beta chains from one sample sequenced in a study of Graves' ophthalmopathy and Graves' hyperthyroidism. Researchers took RNA transcripts and amplified TCR beta CDR3 regions from them. Following a first-round RT-PCR that used HTBI primers, a second-round multiplex PCR was carried out. MiXCR, applied by TCRdb to the multiplex PCR reads, yields one record per CDR3 protein. The data contain 500,000 to 700,000 distinct CDR3 sequences, just under 40% of them singletons. Source material: peripheral blood or thyroid tissue (not recorded which). The source of these receptors is an adult man with Graves' hyperthyroidism.

The chain combines TRBV30 with TRBJ1-1, with D hard to call. Germline CDR1 GTSNPN, CDR2 SVGIG (reference sequence). Trimming stripped 4 bases from V and 3 bases from J, with 9 bases between. This CDR3 is 12 amino acids long. DNA of the CDR3: TGTGCCTGGATTCTCCAATACACTGAAGCTTTCTTT. The encoded protein is CAWILQYTEAFF.

This clonotype was observed many times. The chain links TRBV19 to TRBJ1-1; TRBD1 agrees at 8 bases. The germline V gene has CDR1 LNHDA and CDR2 SQIVND (reference sequence). V dropped 5 bases and J dropped 1; count of bases not matched to a gene: 6. The CDR3 is 15 amino acids. CDR3 amino acids: CASSDVRGQNTEAFF. The DNA of the CDR3 is TGTGCCAGTAGTGACGTCAGGGGGCAGAACACTGAAGCTTTCTTT.

The chain joins TRBV7-2 to TRBJ2-7, with D tentatively TRBD1 (6 bases). The DNA end lines up better with TRBJ2-1; the J call may be wrong. CDR3 length: 16 residues. The germline gives CDR1 SGHTA, CDR2 FQGNSA. CDR3 DNA: TGTGCCAGCAGCTTAGAAAAGGGGGTTAACTACAATGAGCAGTTCTTC. Protein: CASSLEKGVNYNEQFF.

This sequence joins TRBV6-5 and TRBJ1-3, with D possibly being TRBD1 (5 bases). Germline V CDR1 and CDR2: MNHEY, SVGAGI. The V gene lost 9 bases and the J gene lost 0 bases, with 9 bases spanning the gap. The CDR3 has 13 amino acids. In nucleotides, the CDR3 is TGTGCCAGTGGGGGGTTCTCTGGAAACACCATATATTTT. This gives the protein CASGGFSGNTIYF.

Comment on this clonotype: A much larger clonotype is one base distant, so this may be a read error. The chain is built from TRBV10-3 and TRBJ2-7, with D possibly being TRBD2 (5 bases). The CDR3 has 15 amino acids. Germline-derived CDR1 and CDR2 are ENHRY and SYGVKD. V was cut by 0 bases and J by 9 bases, with 18 bases left in between. CDR3 sequence: CAISESDGMLGGQYF. CDR3 sequence (DNA): TGTGCCATCAGTGAGTCTGACGGGATGCTCGGCGGGCAGTACTTC.

The chain is built from TRBV15 and TRBJ2-1; TRBD2 matches at 13 bases. V shed 1 base and J 5 bases; nucleotides not matched to a gene: 2. The CDR3 extends over 16 amino acids. Germline CDR1 reads LNHNV; CDR2 reads YYDKDF (reference sequence). In DNA form, the CDR3 reads TGTGCCACCAGCAGAGTTGGGACTAGCGGGAACAATGAGCAGTTCTTC. This gives the protein CATSRVGTSGNNEQFF.

In this sample, this clonotype turned up a few times. V gene TRBV27 combines with J gene TRBJ1-6; TRBD1 matches 10 bases. The V and J ends lost 7 bases and 8 bases, in that order; junction bases with no gene match: 5. From germline, CDR1 is MNHEY and CDR2 SMNVEV (reference sequence). This CDR3 has 14 residues. The CDR3 DNA sequence: TGTGCCAGCACTTGGACAGGGGGTGATTCACCCCTCCACTTT. This translates into CASTWTGGDSPLHF.

This clonotype was detected many times. The rearrangement uses TRBV6-5 and TRBJ1-2; perhaps TRBD1 as D (5 bases). This CDR3 comprises 14 residues. Germline V CDR1 and CDR2: MNHEY, SVGAGI. V was clipped by 5 bases and J by 4 bases, with 14 bases between them. The CDR3 DNA reads TGTGCCAGCAGTGCAGCAGGGAGGCGCTATGGCTACACCTTC. Translating it yields CASSAAGRRYGYTF.

This clonotype was picked up many times. This rearrangement joins TRBV11-2 to TRBJ2-5, with D hard to call. This CDR3 contains 12 residues. From germline, CDR1 is SGHAT and CDR2 FQNNGV. Trimming took 5 bases from V and 9 from J, leaving 13 bases between them. The CDR3 loop reads CASSPPGRAQYF. CDR3 in DNA: TGTGCCAGCAGCCCTCCTGGCCGTGCCCAGTACTTC.

This clonotype occurred many times. The chain couples TRBV10-2 to TRBJ1-5, with D unresolved. The CDR3 is 14 amino acids. Germline assignment: CDR1 WSHSY and CDR2 SAAADI. V was cut by 0 bases and J by 6 bases, with 9 bases left in between. The CDR3: CASSESIGSQPQHF. For the CDR3, the DNA is TGCGCCAGCAGTGAGTCGATAGGTTCTCAGCCCCAGCATTTT.

This clonotype has more than one count but fewer than ten. A single base separates this from a much larger clone, so it may be a read error. The V call is TRBV7-7, the J call TRBJ2-7; TRBD2 aligns across 7 bases. The CDR3 has 14 residues. The germline CDR1 and CDR2 sequences are SSHAT and FNYEAQ (reference sequence). This CDR3 reads CASSLSSGSYEQHF. CDR3 DNA sequence: TGTGCTAGCAGCTTGTCTAGCGGATCCTACGAGCAGCACTTC.

A remark on this clonotype: The final CDR3 position lacks the conserved phenylalanine or tryptophan, pointing to a likely read error. The chain is built from TRBV6-5 and TRBJ2-7; D remains ambiguous. From germline, CDR1 is MNHEY and CDR2 SVGAGI. The CDR3 length is 11 residues. The DNA for the CDR3 is TGTGGGAGCAGAATCTACAGCGAGCAGTACCTC. Protein: CGSRIYSEQYL.

This clonotype was seen many times. The chain carries TRBV19 and TRBJ1-2; 7 bases are shared with TRBD1. Germline CDR1 is LNHDA and CDR2 is SQIVND (reference sequence). The V gene end was trimmed by 5 bases and the J gene end by 4 bases; junction bases not matched to a gene: 10. The CDR3 loop spans 15 amino acids. The DNA of the CDR3 is TGTGCCAGTAGTGCCGGGACAGAGCCCTTCTATGGCTACACCTTC. Translating gives CASSAGTEPFYGYTF.

This clonotype was detected ten times or more. The chain uses TRBV10-3 and TRBJ1-6; D call uncertain. The CDR3 consists of 15 residues. The germline gives CDR1 ENHRY, CDR2 SYGVKD. Trimming took 2 bases from V and 9 from J, leaving 14 bases between them. Here the CDR3 DNA reads TGTGCCATCAGTGAGGGTCAGGCAGTAAGTTCACCCCTCCACTTT. This gives the protein CAISEGQAVSSPLHF.

This sequence joins TRBV10-3 and TRBJ2-1; D gene uncertain. With 6 bases removed from V and 4 bases from J, the gap between germline ends came to 16 bases. This CDR3 is built from 15 residues. Per the germline V gene, CDR1 is ENHRY and CDR2 is SYGVKD. CDR3 loop: CAIRSAETLYNEQFF. CDR3 DNA: TGTGCCATCAGATCGGCAGAAACCCTATACAATGAGCAGTTCTTC.

This clonotype was observed many times. V and J are TRBV20-1 and TRBJ2-5; 9 bases match TRBD2. In germline, CDR1 is DFQATT, CDR2 SNEGSKA (reference sequence). This CDR3 is 13 amino acids long. The J segment lost 2 bases and the V segment lost 2 bases, leaving 0 bases of the junction unmatched. CDR3 sequence reads: CSARLAGQETQYF. CDR3 DNA: TGCAGTGCTAGACTAGCGGGACAAGAGACCCAGTACTTC.

This clonotype was detected many times. V and J are TRBV25-1 and TRBJ1-5; TRBD1 matches at 7 bases. The germline CDR1 and CDR2 sequences are MGHDK and SYGVNS. This CDR3 region has 14 residues. V was pared by 4 bases and J by 3 bases, with 3 bases of the junction left unmatched. CDR3 in DNA: TGTGCCAGCAGTGCGGGACAGCCCAATCAGCCCCAGCATTTT. Amino acids: CASSAGQPNQPQHF.

The DNA of the CDR3 is TGCAGTGCTAGGCACCCGAACACTGAAGCTTTCTTT. Protein: CSARHPNTEAFF. The chain recombines TRBV20-1 with TRBJ1-1, with unresolved D. In germline, CDR1 is DFQATT, CDR2 SNEGSKA (reference sequence). The ends were cut back, 3 bases at V and 1 base at J, with 6 bases in the middle. CDR3 length: 12 amino acids.

This clonotype was picked up a small number of times. V and J are TRBV9 and TRBJ2-5, with 10 bases matching TRBD1. V trimming: 3 bases; J trimming: 5 bases; junction bases outside the gene matches: 4. The germline V gene encodes CDR1 SGDLS and CDR2 YYNGEE. The CDR3 loop spans 14 amino acids. CDR3 sequence: CASSATGGAETQYF. In DNA, the CDR3 is TGTGCCAGCAGCGCGACAGGGGGCGCGGAGACCCAGTACTTC.

In this sample, this clonotype turned up a few times. This chain links TRBV24-1 with TRBJ2-5; 8 bases are shared with TRBD1. The J call may not be correct, given that the DNA end is closer to TRBJ2-1. The CDR3 is 15 residues long. Germline V lookup: CDR1 KGHDR, CDR2 SFDVKD. CDR3: CATSGGDRRISEQFF. CDR3 DNA sequence: TGTGCCACCAGTGGAGGGGACAGGCGTATAAGTGAGCAGTTCTTC.

The table lists this clonotype with many counts. The V gene is TRBV19, the J gene TRBJ2-7; TRBD1 matches 7 bases. Germline V CDR1 and CDR2: LNHDA, SQIVND (reference sequence). V shed 7 bases, J shed 2 bases, and the junction held 8 bases outside the gene matches. The CDR3 spans 14 residues. For the CDR3, the DNA is TGTGCCAGTACCAGTACAGGGGATACCTACGAGCAGTACTTC. Its protein is CASTSTGDTYEQYF.

This clonotype was observed many times. This chain links TRBV28 with TRBJ1-2; 9 bases align to TRBD1. The CDR3 totals 13 residues. Germline assignment: CDR1 MDHEN and CDR2 SYDVKM. J gave up 5 bases and V 9 bases, and 7 bases lay outside the gene matches. Here the CDR3 reads CASSEQGAYGYTF. Written as DNA, the CDR3 is TGTGCCAGTTCTGAACAGGGGGCGTATGGCTACACCTTC.

Only a few counts were recorded for this clonotype. J is TRBJ1-6 and V is TRBV29-1, with a tentative D call TRBD1 (6 bases). The CDR3 runs to 13 residues. The germline V and J ends were trimmed by 7 bases and 6 bases, with 13 bases remaining between them. Germline CDR1 reads SQVTM; CDR2 reads ANQGSEA. CDR3 DNA: TGCAGCGCACAACAGGGAGTTAATTCACCCCTCCACTTT. Translated: CSAQQGVNSPLHF.

This clonotype was seen only a few times. The chain couples TRBV13 to TRBJ2-7; tentatively, D is TRBD2 (6 bases). The tail of the sequence fits TRBJ2-1 better, so the J call may be wrong. The CDR3 is 14 amino acids. From germline, CDR1 is PRHDT and CDR2 FYEKMQ (reference sequence). CDR3 sequence (DNA): TGTGCCAGCAGCCCACCGGGGCTAGCGAATGAGCAGTTCTTC. Translating gives CASSPPGLANEQFF.